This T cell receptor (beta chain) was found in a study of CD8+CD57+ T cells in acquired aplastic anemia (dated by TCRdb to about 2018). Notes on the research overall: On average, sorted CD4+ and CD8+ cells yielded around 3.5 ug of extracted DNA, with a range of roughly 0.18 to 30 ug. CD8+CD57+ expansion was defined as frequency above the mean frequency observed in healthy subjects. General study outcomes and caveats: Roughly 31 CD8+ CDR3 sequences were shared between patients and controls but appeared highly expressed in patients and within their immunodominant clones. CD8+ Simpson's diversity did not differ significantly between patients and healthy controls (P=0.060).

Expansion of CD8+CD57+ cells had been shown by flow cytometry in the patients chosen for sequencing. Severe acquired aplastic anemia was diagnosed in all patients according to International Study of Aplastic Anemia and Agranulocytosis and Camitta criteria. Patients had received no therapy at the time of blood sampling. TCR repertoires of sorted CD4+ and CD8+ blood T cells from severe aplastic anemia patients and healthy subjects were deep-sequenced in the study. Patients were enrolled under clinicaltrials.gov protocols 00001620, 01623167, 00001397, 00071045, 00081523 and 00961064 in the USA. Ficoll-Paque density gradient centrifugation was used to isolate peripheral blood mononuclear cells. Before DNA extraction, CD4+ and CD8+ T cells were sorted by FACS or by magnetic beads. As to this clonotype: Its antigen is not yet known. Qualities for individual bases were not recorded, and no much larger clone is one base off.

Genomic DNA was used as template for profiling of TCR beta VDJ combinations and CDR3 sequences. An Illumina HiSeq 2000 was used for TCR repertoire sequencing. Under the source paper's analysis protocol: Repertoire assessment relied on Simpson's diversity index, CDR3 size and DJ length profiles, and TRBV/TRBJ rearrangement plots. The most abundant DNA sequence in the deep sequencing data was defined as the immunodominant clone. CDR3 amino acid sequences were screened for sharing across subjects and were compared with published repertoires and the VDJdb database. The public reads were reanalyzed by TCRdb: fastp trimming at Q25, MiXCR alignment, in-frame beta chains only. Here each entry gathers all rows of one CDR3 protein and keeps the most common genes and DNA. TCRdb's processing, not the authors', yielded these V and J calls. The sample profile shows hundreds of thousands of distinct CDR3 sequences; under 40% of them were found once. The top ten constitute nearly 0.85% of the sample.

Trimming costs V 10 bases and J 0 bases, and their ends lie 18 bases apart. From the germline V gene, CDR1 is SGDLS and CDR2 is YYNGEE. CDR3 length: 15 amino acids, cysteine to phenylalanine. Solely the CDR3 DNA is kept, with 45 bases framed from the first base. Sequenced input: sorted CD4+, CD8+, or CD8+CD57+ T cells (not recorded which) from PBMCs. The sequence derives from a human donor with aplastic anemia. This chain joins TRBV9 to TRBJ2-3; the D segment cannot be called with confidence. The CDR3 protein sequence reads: CAGIRMRPSTDTQYF. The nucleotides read TGTGCCGGCATCCGGATGCGCCCCAGCACAGATACGCAGTATTTT.